This T cell receptor (beta chain) was recorded in a study of blood T cell repertoires in COVID-19. TCRdb's table, derived via immunoSEQ multiplex PCR, lists solely in-frame clones and lacks some. The sample includes fewer than 500,000 clones, just over 85% of them seen just once. Per germline, CDR1 SGHRS and CDR2 YFSETQ. V lost 4 bases and J lost 5; bases outside the gene matches: 7. CDR3 size: 14 residues. The TCR originated in a woman aged 30 to 39 with active or convalescent COVID-19. Sequencing was done on a sample of peripheral blood. The V and J genes are TRBV5-1 and TRBJ1-1; 8 nucleotides match TRBD1. The CDR3 DNA sequence: TGCGCCAGCAGCGAGGGGACAGGCCTTACTGAAGCTTTCTTT. Translated: CASSEGTGLTEAFF.